The 28 T cell receptor beta chains in this list originate from one sample, sequenced in a study of T cells after yellow fever vaccination. TCRdb ran MiXCR on the 5' RACE reads and lists one entry per CDR3 protein. This sample has 500,000 to 700,000 distinct CDR3 sequences, with under 25% found just once. The source was PBMCs, collected 15 days after the yellow fever booster vaccination. The receptors derive from a man aged 25-45 years who received the YFV17D yellow fever vaccine.

The chain uses TRBV7-8 and TRBJ2-1; 7 bases match TRBD2. J gave up 3 bases and V 0 bases, and 5 bases lay outside the gene matches. Germline V gives CDR1 SGHVS, CDR2 FQNEAQ. The CDR3 totals 16 residues. The CDR3 protein is CASSLAQRDYYNEQFF. CDR3 bases: TGTGCCAGCAGCTTAGCGCAGCGGGACTACTACAATGAGCAGTTCTTC.

This clonotype has more than one count but fewer than ten. The gene calls are TRBV7-2 and TRBJ2-5, with TRBD2 identical over 14 bases. Germline CDR1 is SGHTA and CDR2 is FQGNSA. V lost 5 bases and J lost 4; bases outside the gene matches: 9. The CDR3 is 17 residues long. DNA of the CDR3: TGTGCCAGCAGCCACCGGGGACTAGCGGGAGTGGGAGAGACCCAGTACTTC. Amino acids: CASSHRGLAGVGETQYF.

The V and J genes are TRBV20-1 and TRBJ2-7; 13 bases match TRBD2. Germline trimming cut 2 bases from V and 3 bases from J; bases unmatched to any gene: 4. The CDR3 is 15 amino acids. CDR1 DFQATT and CDR2 SNEGSKA come from the germline V gene (reference sequence). The CDR3 DNA reads as TGCAGTGCTAGACGAGGGACTAGCGGGGACTACGAGCAGTACTTC. Amino acid sequence: CSARRGTSGDYEQYF.

The CDR3 DNA follows: TGTGCCAGCAGTTTCTCCGGACAGGGGTATGAGCAGTTCTTC. This translates into CASSFSGQGYEQFF. V and J are TRBV12-3 or TRBV12-4 and TRBJ2-1, with 9 bases aligning to TRBD1. The V gene end was trimmed by 3 bases and the J gene end by 8 bases; junction bases not matched to a gene: 5. This CDR3 has 14 amino acids.

The chain recombines TRBV11-2 with TRBJ1-2, with no clear D. Germline V gene lookup returns CDR1 SGHAT and CDR2 FQNNGV. Trimming took 2 bases from V and 7 from J, leaving 5 bases between them. The CDR3 runs 11 residues. CDR3 protein: CASSLKSGYTF. For the CDR3, the DNA is TGTGCCAGCAGCTTAAAATCTGGCTACACCTTC.

This clonotype showed up just a few times. The rearrangement links TRBV7-8 to TRBJ2-7; no reliable D call. Trimming took off 5 bases at V and 3 bases at J, with 14 bases between the two ends. The germline V gene has CDR1 SGHVS and CDR2 FQNEAQ. The CDR3 is made up of 14 amino acids. The CDR3 here is CASSANPGIYEQYF. Written as DNA, the CDR3 is TGTGCCAGCAGCGCCAACCCAGGCATCTACGAGCAGTACTTC. Filled out from reference TRBV7-8 and TRBJ2-7, the complete variable domain reads GAGVSQSPRYKVAKRGQDVALRCDPISGHVSLFWYQQALGQGPEFLTYFQNEAQLDKSGLPSDRFFAERPEGSVSTLKIQRTQQEDSAVYLCASSANPGIYEQYFGPGTRLTVT.

This sequence joins TRBV19 and TRBJ1-1; 9 nucleotides match TRBD1. This CDR3 has 13 residues. Germline V CDR1 and CDR2: LNHDA, SQIVND (reference sequence). V lost 8 bases to trimming and J lost 6 bases; unmatched junction nucleotides: 7. CDR3 residues: CASGTGLRSEAFF. The CDR3 region has the DNA TGTGCCAGTGGGACAGGGTTGAGATCTGAAGCTTTCTTT. Looking up the rest from reference TRBV19 and TRBJ1-1 gives the full variable domain: DGGITQSPKYLFRKEGQNVTLSCEQNLNHDAMYWYRQDPGQGLRLIYYSQIVNDFQKGDIAEGYSVSREKKESFPLTVTSAQKNPTAFYLCASGTGLRSEAFFGQGTRLTVV.

The CDR3 DNA follows: TGCGCCAGCAGCTTAGGGACAGGAATCAATGAGCAGTTCTTC. This translates into CASSLGTGINEQFF. V gene TRBV5-1 combines with J gene TRBJ2-1; 8 nucleotides align to TRBD1. The V gene's germline CDR1 is SGHRS and CDR2 YFSETQ. V lost 2 bases to trimming and J lost 6 bases; unmatched junction nucleotides: 4. The CDR3 is 14 residues long.

This clonotype was recorded a few times. J is TRBJ2-7 and V is TRBV4-3; maybe TRBD2 (6 bases). Between the trimmed V and J ends, which lost 0 bases and 2 bases, there was a span of 14 bases. From germline, CDR1 is LGHNA and CDR2 YSLEER. The CDR3 is 16 residues long. The CDR3 region has the DNA TGCGCCAGCAGCCAAGATCACCAGGGAGGAACCTACGAGCAGTACTTC. Translating it yields CASSQDHQGGTYEQYF.

V gene TRBV5-1 combines with J gene TRBJ2-7; possibly TRBD1 for D (6 bases). Germline loops: CDR1 SGHRS, CDR2 YFSETQ. This CDR3 spans 15 amino acids. Trimming took off 4 bases at V and 0 bases at J, with 14 bases between the two ends. In DNA, the CDR3 is TGCGCCAGCAGCGACCGGGACAAGACCTCCTACGAGCAGTACTTC. It yields the protein CASSDRDKTSYEQYF.

At least ten counts were recorded for this clonotype. V is TRBV7-2 and J is TRBJ2-1; tentatively, D is TRBD2 (7 bases). Germline values: CDR1 SGHTA, CDR2 FQGNSA. Trimming took 4 bases from V and 1 from J, leaving 11 bases between them. The CDR3 is 15 residues long. CDR3 nucleotide sequence: TGTGCCAGCAGCTCCGCGGGGGCGTCCTACAATGAGCAGTTCTTC. Protein: CASSSAGASYNEQFF.

V gene TRBV28 combines with J gene TRBJ1-6, with D hard to call. The CDR3 is made up of 17 amino acids. The germline gives CDR1 MDHEN, CDR2 SYDVKM. Trimming stripped 1 base from V and 5 bases from J, with 15 bases between. Here the CDR3 reads CASSLSGREPNNSPLHF. As DNA, the CDR3 is TGTGCCAGCAGTTTATCGGGCCGGGAACCCAATAATTCACCCCTCCACTTT.

V and J are TRBV29-1 and TRBJ2-5; 7 bases fit TRBD1. Germline trimming cut 3 bases from V and 1 base from J; bases unmatched to any gene: 5. Germline lookup yields CDR1 SQVTM and CDR2 ANQGSEA. CDR3 length: 14 amino acids. CDR3 nucleotide sequence: TGCAGCGTTGAGTATGCAGGGGGCCAAGAGACCCAGTACTTC. This codes for CSVEYAGGQETQYF.

This clonotype was detected a few times. V usage is TRBV20-1 and J usage is TRBJ2-3; no reliable D call. Per germline, CDR1 DFQATT and CDR2 SNEGSKA (reference sequence). The CDR3 totals 14 residues. With 3 bases removed from V and 6 bases from J, the gap between germline ends came to 16 bases. In nucleotides, the CDR3 is TGCAGTGCTAGCCTGGATAGTGTTGCGGATACGCAGTATTTT. Protein product: CSASLDSVADTQYF.

Details on this clonotype: The junction and the germline gene differ at one end; a read error may be behind it. V usage is TRBV6-2 or TRBV6-3 and J usage is TRBJ2-1, with 11 bases aligning to TRBD2. The CDR3 extends over 13 amino acids. CDR1 and CDR2 (germline): MNHEY, SVGEGT. The CDR3 sequence: CASSQGTSGAPIF. The CDR3 DNA follows: TGTGCCAGCAGTCAAGGGACTAGCGGAGCCCCGATCTTC.

This clonotype was detected a few times. J is TRBJ2-3 and V is TRBV20-1; 11 nucleotides align to TRBD2. Per the germline V gene, CDR1 is DFQATT and CDR2 is SNEGSKA (reference sequence). The CDR3 spans 14 residues. V lost 5 bases and J lost 3; bases outside the gene matches: 4. The CDR3: CSAELAGVTDTQYF. CDR3 in DNA: TGCAGTGCTGAACTAGCGGGAGTTACAGATACGCAGTATTTT.

The V and J genes are TRBV20-1 and TRBJ2-5, with D perhaps matching TRBD2 (5 bases). The CDR3 covers 15 residues. The germline CDR1 and CDR2 sequences are DFQATT and SNEGSKA (reference sequence). The germline V and J ends were trimmed by 6 bases and 1 base, with 18 bases remaining between them. CDR3 in DNA: TGCAGTGCCCCCCCCACTAGTTCCTCCCAAGAGACCCAGTACTTC. It codes for CSAPPTSSSQETQYF.

The J gene is TRBJ2-1, the V gene TRBV20-1, with D perhaps given as TRBD1 or TRBD2 (5 bases each). This CDR3 has 14 residues. The germline V gene encodes CDR1 DFQATT and CDR2 SNEGSKA (reference sequence). The V end was cut by 7 bases, the J end by 1 base, with 14 bases between. CDR3 DNA: TGCAGTGTTGGATTTGGGGGTTCCTACAATGAGCAGTTCTTC. Its protein product is CSVGFGGSYNEQFF.

This chain's CDR3 is CASSLNGGSNEQFF. Here the CDR3 DNA reads TGTGCCAGCAGTTTAAATGGGGGGAGCAATGAGCAGTTCTTC. The chain carries TRBV27 and TRBJ2-1, with a weak D call TRBD2 (6 bases). Germline values: CDR1 MNHEY, CDR2 SMNVEV (reference sequence). CDR3 length equals 14 residues. Trimming took 2 bases from V and 6 from J, leaving 11 bases between them.

This chain joins TRBV7-8 and TRBJ2-2; D is possibly TRBD2 (5 bases). The CDR3 length is 14 residues. Germline V gene data show CDR1 as SGHVS and CDR2 as FQNEAQ. V gave up 8 bases and J gave up 4 bases, with 14 bases separating them. DNA of the CDR3: TGTGCCAGCTCGGGTAGCGTCCGCACCGGGGAGCTGTTTTTT. Translated, it gives CASSGSVRTGELFF.

The chain uses TRBV28 and TRBJ2-3; D uncertain. The CDR3 is 13 residues long. Trimming shortened V by 8 bases and J by 2 bases, and 11 bases separated the two germline ends. The germline gives CDR1 MDHEN, CDR2 SYDVKM. For the CDR3, the DNA is TGTGCCAGCCCCGACCCACACACAGATACGCAGTATTTT. The encoded protein is CASPDPHTDTQYF.

The chain has TRBV5-1 and TRBJ2-1; D assignment may be TRBD1 or TRBD2 (5 bases each). Germline loops: CDR1 SGHRS, CDR2 YFSETQ. CDR3 size: 16 residues. The V gene lost 4 bases and the J gene lost 8 bases, with 22 bases spanning the gap. CDR3 in amino acids: CASSLAGTELYYEQFF. The CDR3 coding sequence is TGCGCCAGCAGCCTTGCCGGGACGGAGTTGTATTATGAGCAGTTCTTC. Variable domain in full (rest from reference TRBV5-1 and TRBJ2-1): KAGVTQTPRYLIKTRGQQVTLSCSPISGHRSVSWYQQTPGQGLQFLFEYFSETQRNKGNFPGRFSGRQFSNSRSEMNVSTLELGDSALYLCASSLAGTELYYEQFFGPGTRLTVL.

This clonotype occurred a few times. The chain is built from TRBV10-3 and TRBJ1-5, with D perhaps matching TRBD1 (6 bases). With 3 bases removed from V and 6 bases from J, the gap between germline ends came to 9 bases. Germline CDR1 reads ENHRY; CDR2 reads SYGVKD. The CDR3 runs 13 residues. The CDR3 sequence: CAISDGGLQPQHF. The CDR3 region has the DNA TGTGCCATCAGTGACGGGGGGCTTCAGCCCCAGCATTTT.

The genes are TRBV24-1 and TRBJ2-5, with a weak D call TRBD1 (6 bases). The CDR3 has 13 residues. The germline gives CDR1 KGHDR, CDR2 SFDVKD. V lost 3 bases and J 5 bases, leaving 9 bases between the germline ends. The CDR3 sequence is CATSDGQLETQYF. The CDR3 DNA reads as TGTGCCACCAGTGATGGACAGTTGGAGACCCAGTACTTC.

This clonotype was counted only a few times. The gene calls are TRBV7-8 and TRBJ2-1; 7 nucleotides agree with TRBD1. J was trimmed by 7 bases and V by 5 bases; bases with no gene match: 14. Per germline, CDR1 SGHVS and CDR2 FQNEAQ. This CDR3 spans 16 amino acids. The CDR3 region has the DNA TGTGCCAGCAGCCCTCCGACAGGACCCAGGGGGAATGAGCAGTTCTTC. Encoded protein: CASSPPTGPRGNEQFF.

V usage is TRBV7-2 and J usage is TRBJ2-2, with 8 bases aligning to TRBD2. The V gene end was trimmed by 5 bases and the J gene end by 7 bases; junction bases not matched to a gene: 9. CDR1 and CDR2 from the germline V gene are SGHTA and FQGNSA. The CDR3 contains 15 residues. CDR3 nucleotide sequence: TGTGCCAGCAGCCTCCGGACTAGCAGGGGCGGGGAGCTGTTTTTT. Residues: CASSLRTSRGGELFF.

The chain is built from TRBV20-1 and TRBJ2-1; tentative D call: TRBD1 (5 bases). The V gene's germline CDR1 is DFQATT and CDR2 SNEGSKA (reference sequence). V shed 3 bases and J shed 5 bases, with 14 bases lying between them. CDR3 length: 14 residues. CDR3 nucleotides: TGCAGTGCTAGCGGCGACAGCCAAAACAATGAGCAGTTCTTC. Its protein product is CSASGDSQNNEQFF.

The rearrangement uses TRBV20-1 and TRBJ2-4; TRBD1 is a possible D gene (5 bases). CDR1 is DFQATT and CDR2 is SNEGSKA in the germline V gene (reference sequence). The CDR3 runs to 14 residues. Trimming removed 1 base from V and 2 bases from J, with 9 bases in between. In DNA, the CDR3 is TGCAGTGCTAGAGCAGGGTCAACCAAAAACATTCAGTACTTC. This translates into CSARAGSTKNIQYF.